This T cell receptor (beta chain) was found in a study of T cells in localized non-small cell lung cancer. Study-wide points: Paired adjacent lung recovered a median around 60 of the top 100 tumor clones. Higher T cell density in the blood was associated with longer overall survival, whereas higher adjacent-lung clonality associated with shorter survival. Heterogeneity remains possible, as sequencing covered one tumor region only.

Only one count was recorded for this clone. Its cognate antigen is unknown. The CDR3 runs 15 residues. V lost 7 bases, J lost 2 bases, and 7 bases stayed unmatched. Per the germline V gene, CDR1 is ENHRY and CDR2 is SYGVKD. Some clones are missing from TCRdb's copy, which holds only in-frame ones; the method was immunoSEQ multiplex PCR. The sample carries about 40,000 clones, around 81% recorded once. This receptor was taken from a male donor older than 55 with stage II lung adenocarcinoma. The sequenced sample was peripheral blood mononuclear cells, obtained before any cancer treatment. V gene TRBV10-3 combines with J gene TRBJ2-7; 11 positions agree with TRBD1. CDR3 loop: CAIKSGQGETYEQYF. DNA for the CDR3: TGTGCCATCAAATCGGGACAGGGGGAAACCTACGAGCAGTACTTC.